These 27 T cell receptor beta chains came from one sample sequenced in a study of blood T cell repertoires in COVID-19. Generated by immunoSEQ multiplex PCR, the TCRdb table keeps only in-frame clones and is missing some. The sample shows roughly 32,000 clones, 90% of them seen only once. Sequencing input: peripheral blood. These TCRs come from a man between 65 and 85 years old with active or convalescent COVID-19.

This chain connects TRBV29-1 to TRBJ1-2; no firm D call. The germline V gene has CDR1 SQVTM and CDR2 ANQGSEA. Between the trimmed V and J ends, which lost 7 bases and 8 bases, there was a span of 11 bases. There are 10 residues in the CDR3. The DNA of the CDR3 is TGCAGCGGACTTGAGTACGGCTACACCTTC. It translates to CSGLEYGYTF.

V usage is TRBV2 and J usage is TRBJ2-7; D remains ambiguous. This CDR3 comprises 11 residues. V dropped 8 bases and J dropped 5 bases, with 10 bases sitting between them. CDR1 and CDR2 from the germline V gene are SNHLY and FYNNEI. DNA of the CDR3: TGTGCCAGCGAGGTATACCACGAGCAGTACTTC. Encoded protein: CASEVYHEQYF.

The chain is built from TRBV20-1 and TRBJ1-1; D is unclear. The CDR3 extends over 12 amino acids. Trimming stripped 3 bases from V and 4 bases from J, with 9 bases between. Germline CDR1 DFQATT, CDR2 SNEGSKA (reference sequence). CDR3 amino acids: CSASSETTEAFF. The CDR3 DNA is TGCAGTGCTAGTTCGGAGACCACTGAAGCTTTCTTT.

The genes are TRBV7-3 and TRBJ1-2, with 8 bases identical to TRBD1. The CDR3 loop spans 15 amino acids. Germline V gene sequence: CDR1 SGHTA, CDR2 FQGTGA. The V segment lost 4 bases and the J segment 5 bases; nucleotides outside the gene matches: 9. The CDR3 sequence is CASSSGRQGRYGYTF. For the CDR3, the DNA is TGTGCCAGCAGCTCGGGGAGACAGGGGAGGTATGGCTACACCTTC.

The chain recombines TRBV7-2 with TRBJ2-7; tentative D call: TRBD1 (6 bases). Germline values: CDR1 SGHTA, CDR2 FQGNSA. CDR3 length: 13 residues. Trimming left V 5 bases short and J 5 bases short, with 13 bases between. The CDR3 region is CASSLNRDNEQYF. The DNA for the CDR3 is TGTGCCAGCAGCCTTAACAGGGATAACGAGCAGTACTTC.

The CDR3 sequence: CASSEARAVYQPQHF. The CDR3 nucleotides are TGTGCCAGCAGTGAAGCGCGGGCGGTGTATCAGCCCCAGCATTTT. V gene TRBV2 combines with J gene TRBJ1-5; D not certain. This CDR3 comprises 15 residues. Trimming removed 0 bases from V and 5 bases from J, with 11 bases in between. The germline V gene encodes CDR1 SNHLY and CDR2 FYNNEI.

This chain connects TRBV28 to TRBJ1-2, with 7 bases identical to TRBD1. CDR1 and CDR2 (germline): MDHEN, SYDVKM. The CDR3 consists of 13 residues. V dropped 6 bases and J dropped 7; count of bases not matched to a gene: 8. The CDR3 protein is CASSPTGVGGYTF. The DNA of the CDR3 is TGTGCCAGCAGCCCCACAGGGGTTGGTGGCTACACCTTC.

V and J are TRBV27 and TRBJ1-2, with 10 positions matching TRBD1. V trimming: 2 bases; J trimming: 8 bases; junction bases outside the gene matches: 8. This CDR3 has 15 amino acids. Germline assignment: CDR1 MNHEY and CDR2 SMNVEV (reference sequence). CDR3 in amino acids: CASSLGDRGLGGYTF. Here the CDR3 DNA reads TGTGCCAGCAGTTTAGGGGACAGGGGTTTGGGGGGCTACACCTTC.

This chain joins TRBV27 and TRBJ2-3, with 7 bases that match TRBD2. The V and J ends lost 8 bases and 3 bases, in that order; junction bases with no gene match: 14. Per the germline V gene, CDR1 is MNHEY and CDR2 is SMNVEV (reference sequence). The CDR3 contains 16 residues. CDR3: CASSPWGGSSTDTQYF. The CDR3, as DNA: TGTGCCAGCTCACCCTGGGGCGGGAGTTCGACAGATACGCAGTATTTT.

V usage is TRBV7-3 and J usage is TRBJ1-5; D is undetermined. V was trimmed by 1 base and J by 5 bases, leaving 18 bases between them. Germline assignment: CDR1 SGHTA and CDR2 FQGTGA. The CDR3 sequence is 17 residues long. Here the CDR3 reads CASSLMVARGIYQPQHF. CDR3 bases: TGTGCCAGCAGCTTAATGGTTGCGCGGGGAATCTATCAGCCCCAGCATTTT.

In DNA, the CDR3 is TGTGCCAGCAAGACGACAGGGGTCACCGGGGAGCTGTTTTTT. This codes for CASKTTGVTGELFF. This chain links TRBV6-6 with TRBJ2-2; 8 bases match TRBD1. The CDR3 sequence is 14 residues long. J was trimmed by 4 bases and V by 7 bases; bases with no gene match: 5. Per germline, CDR1 MNHNY and CDR2 SVGAGI (reference sequence).

This chain joins TRBV18 and TRBJ1-6, with TRBD1 as a possible D gene (5 bases). The germline gives CDR1 KGHSH, CDR2 LQKENI. V lost 2 bases, J lost 8 bases, and 13 bases lay in between. This CDR3 has 15 amino acids. The CDR3 spells CASSPWEGPDSPLHF. For the CDR3, the DNA is TGTGCCAGCTCACCATGGGAGGGGCCGGATTCACCCCTCCACTTT.

J is TRBJ2-1 and V is TRBV2; TRBD1 might be the D (6 bases). The CDR3 runs 14 residues. V lost 3 bases to trimming and J lost 6 bases, with 12 bases between them. Per germline, CDR1 SNHLY and CDR2 FYNNEI. The chain's CDR3 is CASSDPQGRNEQFF. The CDR3 coding sequence is TGTGCCAGCAGTGACCCACAGGGTCGCAATGAGCAGTTCTTC.

The chain joins TRBV10-3 to TRBJ1-5; 8 nucleotides match TRBD1. The trim removed 6 bases at V and 5 bases at J, leaving 3 bases unmatched. CDR3 length equals 13 residues. The V gene's germline CDR1 is ENHRY and CDR2 SYGVKD. In DNA form, the CDR3 reads TGTGCCATCAGAGACAGGGGAGATCAGCCCCAGCATTTT. Residues: CAIRDRGDQPQHF.

This clone appeared a single time. CDR3 DNA sequence: TGTGCCAGCAGCCAAGATTTCGGACAGGGGGCCCTAAATGAAAAACTGTTTTTT. This gives the protein CASSQDFGQGALNEKLFF. The chain links TRBV4-2 to TRBJ1-4; 11 bases are shared with TRBD1. The CDR3 has 18 residues. Per germline, CDR1 LGHNA and CDR2 YNFKEQ. V was clipped by 0 bases and J by 5 bases; unmatched bases: 8.

The chain carries TRBV18 and TRBJ1-3; D call uncertain. The V and J ends lost 3 bases and 4 bases respectively, with 4 bases between them. The germline gives CDR1 KGHSH, CDR2 LQKENI. This CDR3 has 12 residues. CDR3 nucleotides: TGTGCCAGCTCACCGCGGGGAAACACCATATATTTT. Its translation: CASSPRGNTIYF. The whole variable domain, remainder taken from reference TRBV18 and TRBJ1-3, is NAGVMQNPRHLVRRRGQEARLRCSPMKGHSHVYWYRQLPEEGLKFMVYLQKENIIDESGMPKERFSAEFPKEGPSILRIQQVVRGDSAAYFCASSPRGNTIYFGEGSWLTVV.

This chain connects TRBV21-1 to TRBJ2-1; the table's D call of TRBD2 was not tested on the DNA. TRBV21-1 constitutes a pseudogene. The CDR3 contains 16 residues. CDR3 region: CASSRPRGTPYNEQFF. DNA of the CDR3: TGTGCCAGCAGCAGGCCGCGGGGGACCCCCTACAATGAGCAGTTCTTC.

The chain joins TRBV5-1 to TRBJ2-1; TRBD2 agrees at 11 bases. V lost 3 bases and J lost 6; bases outside the gene matches: 2. The CDR3 runs to 14 residues. Per germline, CDR1 SGHRS and CDR2 YFSETQ. CDR3 DNA: TGCGCCAGCAGCTCTGGGACTAGCGGCAATGAGCAGTTCTTC. As protein: CASSSGTSGNEQFF.

This rearrangement joins TRBV28 to TRBJ1-1, with D hard to call. This CDR3 has 15 residues. Trimming pared 5 bases from V and 5 bases from J, leaving 18 bases between. Germline V lookup: CDR1 MDHEN, CDR2 SYDVKM. The CDR3 reads CASSPSGRAGTEAFF. In DNA form, the CDR3 reads TGTGCCAGCAGTCCGTCGGGGAGGGCGGGAACTGAAGCTTTCTTT.

This chain joins TRBV5-5 and TRBJ1-1, with TRBD1 matching 8 bases. Germline V lookup: CDR1 SGHKS, CDR2 YYEKEE (reference sequence). This CDR3 is 15 amino acids long. J was trimmed by 6 bases and V by 3 bases; bases with no gene match: 10. This chain's CDR3 is CASSWGDRPRPEAFF. CDR3 DNA sequence: TGTGCCAGCAGCTGGGGGGACAGGCCCCGACCTGAAGCTTTCTTT. Full variable domain (missing parts from reference TRBV5-5 and TRBJ1-1): DAGVTQSPTHLIKTRGQQVTLRCSPISGHKSVSWYQQVLGQGPQFIFQYYEKEERGRGNFPDRFSARQFPNYSSELNVNALLLGDSALYLCASSWGDRPRPEAFFGQGTRLTVV.

The gene calls are TRBV15 and TRBJ1-4, with a weak D call TRBD1 (6 bases). The CDR3 contains 16 residues. The V gene's germline CDR1 is LNHNV and CDR2 YYDKDF (reference sequence). V lost 1 base, J lost 6 bases, and 15 bases lay in between. The CDR3 DNA sequence: TGTGCCACCAGCAGAGGGGGGGGGACAATGGATGAAAAACTGTTTTTT. Protein product: CATSRGGGTMDEKLFF.

This clone was observed a few times. V is TRBV19 and J is TRBJ2-7; 11 bases fit TRBD2. V gave up 6 bases and J gave up 3 bases; unmatched junction bases: 13. This CDR3 has 17 amino acids. Germline V gene sequence: CDR1 LNHDA, CDR2 SQIVND (reference sequence). The CDR3 loop is CASSSSPGLAVNYEQYF. The DNA of the CDR3 is TGTGCCAGTAGCAGCTCCCCGGGACTAGCGGTTAACTACGAGCAGTACTTC.

The chain links TRBV18 to TRBJ1-1; D unresolved. Germline V gene lookup returns CDR1 KGHSH and CDR2 LQKENI. Trimming shortened V by 3 bases and J by 5 bases, and 10 bases separated the two germline ends. The CDR3 is made up of 13 amino acids. The CDR3 protein is CASSPEARTEAFF. CDR3 coding DNA: TGTGCCAGCTCACCCGAAGCACGGACTGAAGCTTTCTTT.

The genes are TRBV9 and TRBJ2-1; the match to TRBD2 covers 10 bases. The junction had 8 bases not matched to a gene; V was cut back by 0 bases and J by 5 bases. In germline, CDR1 is SGDLS, CDR2 YYNGEE. This CDR3 is 17 amino acids long. CDR3: CASSVGASGGPNNEQFF. CDR3 nucleotide sequence: TGTGCCAGCAGCGTAGGGGCTAGCGGGGGACCTAACAATGAGCAGTTCTTC.

This chain connects TRBV10-3 to TRBJ2-3; 10 bases match TRBD2. CDR3 length: 16 amino acids. V lost 4 bases to trimming and J lost 5 bases; unmatched junction nucleotides: 9. Germline V gives CDR1 ENHRY, CDR2 SYGVKD. CDR3 sequence (DNA): TGTGCCATCAGTGGGGTTGACGGGACTAGCGTAGATACGCAGTATTTT. This sequence encodes CAISGVDGTSVDTQYF.

V gene TRBV18 combines with J gene TRBJ2-2; D is possibly TRBD2 (5 bases). The length of the CDR3 is 15 residues. The V gene lost 3 bases and the J gene lost 3 bases, with 11 bases spanning the gap. Germline lookup yields CDR1 KGHSH and CDR2 LQKENI. The CDR3 DNA sequence: TGTGCCAGCTCACCCCGCCGGGGAGACACCGGGGAGCTGTTTTTT. The encoded protein is CASSPRRGDTGELFF.

This chain joins TRBV2 and TRBJ2-2, with 7 bases identical to TRBD2. CDR3 length equals 15 residues. V trimming: 6 bases; J trimming: 2 bases; junction bases outside the gene matches: 6. CDR1 SNHLY and CDR2 FYNNEI come from the germline V gene. The CDR3 sequence: CASSPTSANTGELFF. The CDR3 DNA is TGTGCCAGCAGCCCCACTAGCGCTAACACCGGGGAGCTGTTTTTT.